The TCR beta chain described here comes from a study of blood T cell repertoires in COVID-19. Sequenced by immunoSEQ multiplex PCR; TCRdb stores in-frame clones only, minus some. The sample includes tens of thousands of clones, around four fifths of them seen just once. Germline assignment: CDR1 MGHRA and CDR2 YSYEKL. The germline V and J ends were trimmed by 2 bases and 0 bases, with 10 bases remaining between them. The CDR3 has 15 amino acids. The TCR originated in a human donor in a cohort sampled during active COVID-19. V is TRBV4-1 and J is TRBJ1-2, with D possibly being TRBD1 (6 bases). The sample was peripheral blood. CDR3 coding DNA: TGCGCCAGCAGCCAATCATGGACAGCTAACTATGGCTACACCTTC. It codes for CASSQSWTANYGYTF.